What follows are 26 T cell receptor beta chains derived from one specimen sequenced in a study of blood T cell repertoires in COVID-19 (dated by TCRdb to between 2020 and 2021). The protocol used for the library was the immunoSEQ multiplex PCR assay. TCRdb provides this immuneACCESS table in a form limited to in-frame rearrangements. Some clones are lacking; in checked studies, under half of them reflect an unresolved V gene, and why the rest are absent is not known. Recorded for this sample are approximately 65,000 clones; approximately 86% of them occurred a single time. Approximately 1.2% of the sample rests with the top ten. Sequencing used peripheral blood. All receptors derive from a man aged 40-55 years with acute or convalescent COVID-19.

The chain carries TRBV11-3 and TRBJ1-1; 7 nucleotides align to TRBD1. Germline V gene data show CDR1 as SGHNT and CDR2 as YENEEA. The V and J ends lost 3 bases and 0 bases, in that order; junction bases with no gene match: 4. This CDR3 is 15 amino acids long. DNA of the CDR3: TGTGCCAGCAGCTTTCTTACAGGGGTGAACACTGAAGCTTTCTTT. Residues: CASSFLTGVNTEAFF.

The V and J genes are TRBV30 and TRBJ1-1; D may be TRBD1 (5 bases). V lost 3 bases and J lost 10, with 15 bases in between. The CDR3 runs to 12 residues. From germline, CDR1 is GTSNPN and CDR2 SVGIG (reference sequence). The DNA of the CDR3 is TGTGCCTGGAGCATCCGTGGGGGGGGAGCTTTCTTT. Residues: CAWSIRGGGAFF. Drawing the rest from reference TRBV30 and TRBJ1-1, the complete variable domain is SQTIHQWPATLVQPVGSPLSLECTVEGTSNPNLYWYRQAAGRGLQLLFYSVGIGQISSEVPQNLSASRPQDRQFILSSKKLLLSDSGFYLCAWSIRGGGAFFGQGTRLTVV.

V and J are TRBV28 and TRBJ1-5; tentative D call: TRBD1 (6 bases). The V and J ends lost 3 bases and 6 bases respectively, with 12 bases between them. This CDR3 is built from 14 residues. Per germline, CDR1 MDHEN and CDR2 SYDVKM. CDR3 DNA: TGTGCCAGCAGTTTGATTCAGGGGAGTCAGCCCCAGCATTTT. Its protein product is CASSLIQGSQPQHF.

This clone was seen a few times. The chain has TRBV4-1 and TRBJ1-3; the D gene is possibly TRBD1 (5 bases). V shed 2 bases and J shed 1 base, with 24 bases lying between them. The CDR3 runs to 20 residues. Per the germline V gene, CDR1 is MGHRA and CDR2 is YSYEKL. The DNA for the CDR3 is TGCGCCAGCAGCCAAATACAGGTTGGGATGGTGGGGCAGTCTGGAAACACCATATATTTT. It encodes CASSQIQVGMVGQSGNTIYF.

The CDR3 DNA is TGTGCCTGGAGCGGCGACAGGGGCACTGAAGCTTTCTTT. This encodes CAWSGDRGTEAFF. The V gene is TRBV30, the J gene TRBJ1-1, with 8 bases that match TRBD1. The germline V gene encodes CDR1 GTSNPN and CDR2 SVGIG (reference sequence). The length of the CDR3 is 13 residues. The junction had 4 bases not matched to a gene; V was cut back by 3 bases and J by 4 bases.

The V gene is TRBV12-5, the J gene TRBJ2-7, with a possible D match to TRBD1 (5 bases). Deletions cut 8 bases from V and 3 bases from J, with 17 bases between. The V gene's germline CDR1 is LGHNT and CDR2 FRNRAP. The CDR3 loop spans 14 amino acids. The CDR3 loop is CASWQGQGIYEQYF. The DNA for the CDR3 is TGTGCTAGTTGGCAAGGGCAGGGTATCTACGAGCAGTACTTC.

V gene TRBV15 combines with J gene TRBJ2-3, with 8 bases matching TRBD2. Trimming at V came to 3 bases and at J to 0 bases, leaving 5 bases not matched to a gene. Germline V lookup: CDR1 LNHNV, CDR2 YYDKDF (reference sequence). The CDR3 totals 16 residues. DNA of the CDR3: TGTGCCACCAGCAGCCCAGCGGGGGTTAGCACAGATACGCAGTATTTT. Amino acid sequence: CATSSPAGVSTDTQYF.

This chain uses TRBV24-1 with TRBJ2-5; the D gene is possibly TRBD1 (6 bases). The CDR3 totals 14 residues. The V end lost 1 base, the J end lost 4 bases, and 9 bases lay between the germline ends. Germline V gene data show CDR1 as KGHDR and CDR2 as SFDVKD. The CDR3 nucleotides are TGTGCCACCAGTGATTTAGGGGGTGGAGAGACCCAGTACTTC. It is translated as CATSDLGGGETQYF.

The chain combines TRBV11-3 with TRBJ2-7; 7 bases are shared with TRBD2. This CDR3 spans 16 amino acids. Germline CDR1 SGHNT, CDR2 YENEEA. V dropped 2 bases and J dropped 0; count of bases not matched to a gene: 7. This chain's CDR3 is CASSLMWGGSSYEQYF. As DNA, the CDR3 is TGTGCCAGCAGCTTAATGTGGGGGGGGAGCTCCTACGAGCAGTACTTC.

The rearrangement links TRBV5-6 to TRBJ2-3; 10 bases line up with TRBD1. This CDR3 is built from 15 residues. Germline CDR1 reads SGHDT; CDR2 reads YYEEEE. The junction had 4 bases not matched to a gene; V was cut back by 2 bases and J by 4 bases. The chain's CDR3 is CASSFPDRGSDTQYF. The CDR3 DNA reads TGTGCCAGCAGCTTTCCGGACAGGGGGTCAGATACGCAGTATTTT.

The chain is built from TRBV24-1 and TRBJ2-1; 9 bases align to TRBD1. Germline V CDR1 and CDR2: KGHDR, SFDVKD. The CDR3 totals 15 residues. V shed 7 bases and J 4 bases; nucleotides not matched to a gene: 7. For the CDR3, the DNA is TGTGCCACCAGCCCAGGACAGGGGCTTTACAATGAGCAGTTCTTC. Translated, it gives CATSPGQGLYNEQFF.

This clone was observed a handful of times. This chain links TRBV12-3 or TRBV12-4 with TRBJ2-7; 8 nucleotides align to TRBD1. Trimming cost V 6 bases and J 7 bases; bases outside gene matches: 8. This CDR3 has 13 amino acids. CDR3 loop: CASRPGTGLEQYF. The CDR3 nucleotides read TGTGCCAGCAGACCCGGGACAGGACTTGAGCAGTACTTC.

The chain combines TRBV10-2 with TRBJ1-1; 9 bases match TRBD1. CDR1 is WSHSY, CDR2 SAAADI, per germline. Trimming at V came to 10 bases and at J to 6 bases, leaving 15 bases not matched to a gene. The length of the CDR3 is 15 residues. The DNA for the CDR3 is TGCGCCACCAACCCCCCGGGACAGGGCAGCGCTGAAGCTTTCTTT. Amino acid sequence: CATNPPGQGSAEAFF.

V usage is TRBV24-1 and J usage is TRBJ2-1, with D tentatively TRBD2 (5 bases). Germline CDR1 is KGHDR and CDR2 is SFDVKD. The ends were cut back, 1 base at V and 7 bases at J, with 16 bases in the middle. This CDR3 spans 16 amino acids. The CDR3 loop reads CATSDLLGRGINEQFF. The CDR3 DNA follows: TGTGCCACCAGTGATTTATTGGGCCGGGGAATAAATGAGCAGTTCTTC.

The V and J genes are TRBV6-2 or TRBV6-3 and TRBJ1-1; no definite D call. The CDR3 covers 16 residues. Germline lookup yields CDR1 MNHEY and CDR2 SVGEGT. Trimming shortened V by 2 bases and J by 4 bases, and 17 bases separated the two germline ends. The DNA for the CDR3 is TGTGCCAGCAGTTACGCGAGCCGGCCCGGGGTCACTGAAGCTTTCTTT. Translation gives CASSYASRPGVTEAFF.

V usage is TRBV9 and J usage is TRBJ1-3, with D uncertain. The CDR3 loop spans 17 amino acids. Germline assignment: CDR1 SGDLS and CDR2 YYNGEE. V dropped 4 bases and J dropped 0 bases, with 17 bases sitting between them. CDR3 nucleotides: TGTGCCAGCAGCCCTAGAGGTTCGGGGATCTCTGGAAACACCATATATTTT. Translated: CASSPRGSGISGNTIYF.

The V and J genes are TRBV9 and TRBJ1-2; TRBD1 is a possible D gene (5 bases). Germline-derived CDR1 and CDR2 are SGDLS and YYNGEE. Deletions cut 3 bases from V and 2 bases from J, with 14 bases between. CDR3 length equals 15 residues. The CDR3 spells CASSGGTGANYGYTF. The CDR3 DNA reads as TGTGCCAGCAGCGGGGGGACTGGGGCGAACTATGGCTACACCTTC.

The rearrangement joins TRBV7-3 to TRBJ1-1; maybe TRBD1 (5 bases). Trimming left V 5 bases short and J 0 bases short, with 10 bases between. Germline V lookup: CDR1 SGHTA, CDR2 FQGTGA. The CDR3 totals 14 residues. The CDR3 reads CASSRTGMNTEAFF. The DNA for the CDR3 is TGTGCCAGCAGCAGAACAGGCATGAACACTGAAGCTTTCTTT.

This clone was observed a few times. The genes are TRBV6-6 and TRBJ2-5; 12 nucleotides align to TRBD2. This CDR3 is built from 15 residues. V was clipped by 2 bases and J by 3 bases; unmatched bases: 1. Germline V gene data show CDR1 as MNHNY and CDR2 as SVGAGI (reference sequence). Here the CDR3 DNA reads TGTGCCAGCAGTTACGCTAGCGGGGGGGAAGAGACCCAGTACTTC. Translating gives CASSYASGGEETQYF.

The chain has TRBV7-8 and TRBJ2-3, with D possibly being TRBD1 (6 bases). Germline V lookup: CDR1 SGHVS, CDR2 FQNEAQ. V lost 5 bases, J lost 4 bases, and 13 bases lay in between. The CDR3 contains 14 residues. The CDR3 sequence is CASSENTGSDTQYF. Written as DNA, the CDR3 is TGTGCCAGCAGCGAGAACACAGGGTCAGATACGCAGTATTTT.

The chain combines TRBV6-2 or TRBV6-3 with TRBJ1-1; D not certain. CDR3 length: 15 amino acids. Germline CDR1 reads MNHEY; CDR2 reads SVGEGT. Trimming removed 4 bases at V and 8 bases at J, with 20 bases between. The CDR3 here is CASSSPAGPFSEAFF. DNA of the CDR3: TGTGCCAGCAGTTCCCCGGCAGGTCCTTTTTCGGAAGCTTTCTTT.

V and J are TRBV10-3 and TRBJ1-1; D remains ambiguous. CDR3 size: 13 residues. The germline CDR1 and CDR2 sequences are ENHRY and SYGVKD. The V end lost 3 bases, the J end lost 7 bases, and 12 bases lay between the germline ends. The CDR3 loop is CAISDPGRGEAFF. The CDR3 DNA follows: TGTGCCATCAGTGACCCCGGACGGGGTGAAGCTTTCTTT.

The genes are TRBV5-1 and TRBJ1-5, with D perhaps matching TRBD1 (6 bases). The V gene lost 4 bases and the J gene lost 4 bases, with 12 bases spanning the gap. Germline V gene data show CDR1 as SGHRS and CDR2 as YFSETQ. The CDR3 loop spans 14 amino acids. As DNA, the CDR3 is TGCGCCAGCAGCACAGGGCAAGAGAATCAGCCCCAGCATTTT. Amino acids: CASSTGQENQPQHF. Looking up the rest from reference TRBV5-1 and TRBJ1-5 gives the full variable domain: KAGVTQTPRYLIKTRGQQVTLSCSPISGHRSVSWYQQTPGQGLQFLFEYFSETQRNKGNFPGRFSGRQFSNSRSEMNVSTLELGDSALYLCASSTGQENQPQHFGDGTRLSIL.

This chain links TRBV6-5 with TRBJ1-2; D not certain. The CDR3 sequence is 13 residues long. Germline V lookup: CDR1 MNHEY, CDR2 SVGAGI. Trimming removed 2 bases from V and 8 bases from J, with 12 bases in between. CDR3 sequence (DNA): TGTGCCAGCAGTTACGGAATCCCCGGGGGCTACACCTTC. Amino acid sequence: CASSYGIPGGYTF.

This rearrangement joins TRBV10-1 to TRBJ1-5; a weak D match, TRBD1 (6 bases). This CDR3 has 13 residues. The V end was cut by 4 bases, the J end by 4 bases, with 8 bases between. Germline loops: CDR1 WNHNN, CDR2 SYGVQD (reference sequence). CDR3 nucleotides: TGCGCCAGCAGTGCCCAGGGGAATCAGCCCCAGCATTTT. Translation gives CASSAQGNQPQHF.

This chain joins TRBV7-3 and TRBJ2-2, with a weak D call TRBD2 (5 bases). The CDR3 totals 15 residues. Trimming shortened V by 3 bases and J by 5 bases, and 13 bases separated the two germline ends. Germline CDR1 is SGHTA and CDR2 is FQGTGA. CDR3 region: CASSFPGKPTGELFF. Written as DNA, the CDR3 is TGTGCCAGCAGCTTTCCCGGGAAGCCTACCGGGGAGCTGTTTTTT. Full variable domain (rest looked up from reference TRBV7-3 and TRBJ2-2): GAGVSQTPSNKVTEKGKYVELRCDPISGHTALYWYRQSLGQGPEFLIYFQGTGAADDSGLPNDRFFAVRPEGSVSTLKIQRTERGDSAVYLCASSFPGKPTGELFFGEGSRLTVL.